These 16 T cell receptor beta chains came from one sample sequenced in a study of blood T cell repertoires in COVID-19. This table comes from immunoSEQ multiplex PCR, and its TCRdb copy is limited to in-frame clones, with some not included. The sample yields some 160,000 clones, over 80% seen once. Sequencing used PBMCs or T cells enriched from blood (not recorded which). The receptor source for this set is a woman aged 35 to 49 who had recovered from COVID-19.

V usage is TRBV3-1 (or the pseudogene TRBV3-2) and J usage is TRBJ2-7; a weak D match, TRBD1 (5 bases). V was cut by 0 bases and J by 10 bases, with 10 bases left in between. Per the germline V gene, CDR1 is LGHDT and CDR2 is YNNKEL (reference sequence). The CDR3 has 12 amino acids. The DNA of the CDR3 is TGTGCCAGCAGCCAAGATCCAGGGTTTCAGTACTTC. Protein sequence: CASSQDPGFQYF.

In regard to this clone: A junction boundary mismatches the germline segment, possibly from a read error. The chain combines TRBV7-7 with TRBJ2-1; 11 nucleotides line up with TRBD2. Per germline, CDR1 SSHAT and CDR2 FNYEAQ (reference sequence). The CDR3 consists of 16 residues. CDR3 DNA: TGTGCTAGCAGCTCGACTAGCGGGGTCTCCTACAATGAGCAGTTCTTC. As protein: CASSSTSGVSYNEQFF.

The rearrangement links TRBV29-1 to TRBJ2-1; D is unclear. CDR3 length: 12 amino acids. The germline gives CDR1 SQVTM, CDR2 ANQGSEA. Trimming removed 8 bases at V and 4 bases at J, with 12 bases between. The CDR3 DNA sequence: TGCAGCCTCTCCCTTACTTACAATGAGCAGTTCTTC. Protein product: CSLSLTYNEQFF.

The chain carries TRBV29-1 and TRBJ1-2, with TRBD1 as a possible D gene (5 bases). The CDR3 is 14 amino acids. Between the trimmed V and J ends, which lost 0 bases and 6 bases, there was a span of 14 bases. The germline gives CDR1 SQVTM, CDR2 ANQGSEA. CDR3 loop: CSVEDWGRTNGYTF. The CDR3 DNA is TGCAGCGTTGAAGATTGGGGACGGACTAATGGCTACACCTTC.

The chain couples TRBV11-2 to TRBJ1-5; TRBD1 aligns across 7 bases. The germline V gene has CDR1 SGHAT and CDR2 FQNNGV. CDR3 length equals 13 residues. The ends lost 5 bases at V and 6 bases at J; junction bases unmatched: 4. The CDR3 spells CASSQTGVQPQHF. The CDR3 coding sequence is TGTGCCAGCAGCCAAACAGGGGTTCAGCCCCAGCATTTT. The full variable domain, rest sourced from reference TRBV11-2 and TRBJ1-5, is EAGVAQSPRYKIIEKRQSVAFWCNPISGHATLYWYQQILGQGPKLLIQFQNNGVVDDSQLPKDRFSAERLKGVDSTLKIQPAKLEDSAVYLCASSQTGVQPQHFGDGTRLSIL.

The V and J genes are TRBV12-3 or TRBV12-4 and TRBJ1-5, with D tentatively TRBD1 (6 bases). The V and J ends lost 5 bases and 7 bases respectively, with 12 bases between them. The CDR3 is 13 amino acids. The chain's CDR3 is CASSKDSWQPQHF. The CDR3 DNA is TGTGCCAGCAGTAAGGACAGCTGGCAGCCCCAGCATTTT.

DNA for the CDR3: TGTGCCAGCAGTCCAACTAGCGGTTACGAGCAGTACTTC. Encoded protein: CASSPTSGYEQYF. The chain recombines TRBV27 with TRBJ2-7; TRBD2 agrees at 8 bases. Per the germline V gene, CDR1 is MNHEY and CDR2 is SMNVEV (reference sequence). This CDR3 spans 13 amino acids. Trimming cost V 5 bases and J 4 bases; bases outside gene matches: 4.

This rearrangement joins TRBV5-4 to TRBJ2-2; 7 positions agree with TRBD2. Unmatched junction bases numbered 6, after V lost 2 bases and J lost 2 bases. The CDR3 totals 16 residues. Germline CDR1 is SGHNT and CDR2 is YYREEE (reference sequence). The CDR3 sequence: CASSFPGAGNTGELFF. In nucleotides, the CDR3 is TGTGCCAGCAGCTTCCCGGGAGCGGGAAACACCGGGGAGCTGTTTTTT.

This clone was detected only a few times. Written as DNA, the CDR3 is TGCAGCGTTGAACTCACCACAGTAAGCACTGAAGCTTTCTTT. Translation: CSVELTTVSTEAFF. The genes are TRBV29-1 and TRBJ1-1; D is ambiguous. V was shortened by 2 bases and J by 4 bases, with 14 bases between the two germline ends. This CDR3 has 14 residues. Germline loops: CDR1 SQVTM, CDR2 ANQGSEA.

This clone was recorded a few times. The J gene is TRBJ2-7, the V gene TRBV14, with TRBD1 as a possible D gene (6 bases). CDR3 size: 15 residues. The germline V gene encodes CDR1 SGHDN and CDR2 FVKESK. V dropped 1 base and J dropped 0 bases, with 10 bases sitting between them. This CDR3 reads CASSQGTGSSYEQYF. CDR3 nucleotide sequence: TGTGCCAGCAGCCAAGGCACAGGGTCCTCCTACGAGCAGTACTTC.

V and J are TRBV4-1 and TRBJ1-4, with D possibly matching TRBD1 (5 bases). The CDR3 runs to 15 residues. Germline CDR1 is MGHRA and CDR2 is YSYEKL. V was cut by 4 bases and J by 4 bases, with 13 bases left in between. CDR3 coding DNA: TGCGCCAGCAGCCCGTCGACAGCCTTTAATGAAAAACTGTTTTTT. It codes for CASSPSTAFNEKLFF.

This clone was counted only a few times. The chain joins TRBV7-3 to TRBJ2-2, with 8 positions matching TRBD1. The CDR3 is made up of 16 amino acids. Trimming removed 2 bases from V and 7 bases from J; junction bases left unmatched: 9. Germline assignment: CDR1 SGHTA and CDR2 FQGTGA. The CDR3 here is CASSLDPGGASGELFF. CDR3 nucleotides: TGTGCCAGCAGCTTAGACCCAGGGGGCGCGAGCGGGGAGCTGTTTTTT.

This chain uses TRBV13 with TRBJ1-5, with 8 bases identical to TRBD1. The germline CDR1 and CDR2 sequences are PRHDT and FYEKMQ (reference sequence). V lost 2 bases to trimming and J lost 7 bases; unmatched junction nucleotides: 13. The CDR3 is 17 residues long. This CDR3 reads CASSLNGQGGILQPQHF. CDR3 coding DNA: TGTGCCAGCAGCTTAAATGGACAGGGTGGTATCCTCCAGCCCCAGCATTTT.

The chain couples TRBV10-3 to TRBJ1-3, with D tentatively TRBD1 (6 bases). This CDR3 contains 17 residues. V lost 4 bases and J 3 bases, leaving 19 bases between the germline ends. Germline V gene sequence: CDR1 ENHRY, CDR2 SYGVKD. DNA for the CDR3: TGTGCCATCAGTGCCCCACAGGCAGGGGCGTTTGGAAACACCATATATTTT. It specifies CAISAPQAGAFGNTIYF.

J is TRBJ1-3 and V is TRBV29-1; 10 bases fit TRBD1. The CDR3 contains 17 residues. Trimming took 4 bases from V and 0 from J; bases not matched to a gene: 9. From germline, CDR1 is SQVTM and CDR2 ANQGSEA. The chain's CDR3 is CSVGGTGDLSSGNTIYF. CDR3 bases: TGCAGCGTTGGTGGGACAGGGGACCTTAGCTCTGGAAACACCATATATTTT.

The CDR3: CASSYYNRGTGTEAFF. The CDR3 coding sequence is TGCGCCAGCAGCTACTACAACAGGGGGACGGGCACTGAAGCTTTCTTT. The chain has TRBV5-1 and TRBJ1-1; TRBD1 matches at 8 bases. Germline loops: CDR1 SGHRS, CDR2 YFSETQ. V shed 3 bases, J shed 4 bases, and the junction held 11 bases outside the gene matches. The CDR3 has 16 amino acids.